What follows is one T cell receptor (beta chain) and its context. This clonotype showed up many times. Which antigen it targets is not known. No per-base quality is available; no much larger clone lies one base away. Sequencer: Illumina NovaSeq 6000. TCR cDNA was made using 5'RACE template switching, a step that added a universal primer site and unique molecular identifiers. cDNA synthesis was primed from both the TCR alpha and TCR beta constant segments. Two PCR steps were used to amplify libraries, with sample barcodes and sequencing adapters being added in the second step. Libraries were sequenced on Illumina HiSeq 2500 (2x100 bp) or NovaSeq (2x150 bp). The authors' analysis ran thus. MIGEC handled demultiplexing of reads and collapsing into UMI consensus sequences, while MiXCR performed V(D)J alignment. Using edgeR on replicate PBMC samples, clonotypes were called vaccine-responding if FDR was below 0.01 and the log2 fold change was above 5 up to day 15. Each bulk clonotype received a CD4 or CD8 identity based on whether the sequenced CD4 or CD8 repertoire contained that clonotype at higher abundance. The public sequencing data were trimmed at Q25 with fastp and processed into clonotypes with MiXCR by TCRdb, which kept only in-frame beta chains. Identical CDR3 protein sequences are pooled into one entry, listed with their most common genes and DNA. The V and J calls were not made by the authors but by TCRdb's processing. The sample table contains 300,000 to 350,000 distinct CDR3 sequences; only one count was recorded for about 4% of them. Approximately 25% of the sample goes to the ten largest clones.

This sample was taken from a study of T cells after yellow fever vaccination (dated by TCRdb to about 2019). At the level of the whole study: The SMART-Seq v4 Ultra Low Input RNA kit was used to prepare libraries from fractions with low cell numbers. To follow T-cell clones before and after both primary and booster YFV17D yellow fever vaccination, bulk TCR alpha and beta repertoires underwent longitudinal sequencing. Two healthy male donors, one aged 18 to 29 and one aged 30 to 40 years, were included in the cohort. Bulk PBMC replicates and cell subsets were isolated from blood drawn at multiple timepoints before and after both primary and secondary immunization.

The CDR3 runs 15 amino acids, cysteine and phenylalanine included. The entry retains the CDR3 DNA only, 45 bases that are in frame from base 1. CDR1 MNHEY and CDR2 SVGEGT were looked up in the germline V gene. V gives up 4 bases and J gives up 7 bases, and the segment between their germline ends measures 17 bases. Study-wide conclusions, independent of this receptor: Only a couple of donors were included in the study, so the extent to which the findings can be generalized is limited. A small fraction of clonotypes showed up in both the CD4 and CD8 compartments, probably as a result of convergent recombination. Because abundant contaminating clonotypes from the bulk population could be contained in FACS-sorted repertoires, computational filtering was required. The secondary T-cell response was found to be weaker but faster than the primary response, with a peak reached on day 5 rather than on day 15. After the booster, most clones that had expanded after primary vaccination were detected again (over 95% of CD4 and more than 85% of CD8), suggesting broad maintenance of memory.

Explained via the paper, the treatment or condition label denotes: live attenuated yellow fever vaccine strain. At every blood-draw timepoint, two biological replicates of bulk PBMCs were collected. A standard Ficoll-Paque protocol was used to isolate PBMCs from peripheral blood. TriZol was used to extract RNA from bulk PBMCs, from CD4 and CD8 fractions, and from dextramer-positive and dextramer-negative fractions. This receptor was obtained from a man between 18 and 29 years old who received the YFV17D yellow fever vaccine. The rearranged chain carries TRBV6-2 or TRBV6-3 and TRBJ2-1; the D gene is possibly TRBD1 or TRBD2, each agreeing over 5 bases. Sequencing used PBMCs, obtained 5 days after the yellow fever booster vaccination. The DNA reads TGTGCCAGCAGTTCCCTCGGGGCAAGTGATAATGAGCAGTTCTTC. The translation is CASSSLGASDNEQFF.